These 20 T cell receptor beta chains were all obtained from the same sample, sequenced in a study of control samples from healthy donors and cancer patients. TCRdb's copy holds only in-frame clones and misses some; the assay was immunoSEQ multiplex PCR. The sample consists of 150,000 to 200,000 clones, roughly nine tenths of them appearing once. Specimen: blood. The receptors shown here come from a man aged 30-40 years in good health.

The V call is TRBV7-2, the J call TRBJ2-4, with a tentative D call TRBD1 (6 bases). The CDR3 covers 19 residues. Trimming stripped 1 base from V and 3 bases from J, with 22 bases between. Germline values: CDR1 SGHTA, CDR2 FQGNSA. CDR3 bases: TGTGCCAGCAGCTTAGAATATCTGGGGACGAAAGGGGGCAAAAACATTCAGTACTTC. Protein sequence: CASSLEYLGTKGGKNIQYF.

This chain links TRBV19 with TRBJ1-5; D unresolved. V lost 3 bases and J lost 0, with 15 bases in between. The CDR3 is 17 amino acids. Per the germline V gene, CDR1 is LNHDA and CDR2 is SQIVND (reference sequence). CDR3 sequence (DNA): TGTGCCAGTAGTATGTGGGCCCGGGGAGGTAGCAATCAGCCCCAGCATTTT. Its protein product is CASSMWARGGSNQPQHF.

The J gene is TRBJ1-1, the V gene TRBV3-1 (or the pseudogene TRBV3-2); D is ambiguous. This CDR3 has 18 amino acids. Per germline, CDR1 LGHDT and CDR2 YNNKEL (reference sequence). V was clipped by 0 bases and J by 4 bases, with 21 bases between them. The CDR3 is CASSQEPWRFGSSTEAFF. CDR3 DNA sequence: TGTGCCAGCAGCCAAGAACCGTGGAGGTTCGGATCGAGCACTGAAGCTTTCTTT.

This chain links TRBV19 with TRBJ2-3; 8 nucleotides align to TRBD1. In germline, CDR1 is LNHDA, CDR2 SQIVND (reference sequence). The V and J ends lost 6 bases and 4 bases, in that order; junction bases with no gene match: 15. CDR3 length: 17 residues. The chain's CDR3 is CASSPSRGRATPDTQYF. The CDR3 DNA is TGTGCCAGTAGCCCCTCCAGGGGGCGGGCCACCCCAGATACGCAGTATTTT.

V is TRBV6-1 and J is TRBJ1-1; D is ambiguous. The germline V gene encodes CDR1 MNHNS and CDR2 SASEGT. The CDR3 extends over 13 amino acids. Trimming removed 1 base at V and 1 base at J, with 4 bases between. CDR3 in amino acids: CASSEVGNTEAFF. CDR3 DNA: TGTGCCAGCAGTGAAGTGGGGAACACTGAAGCTTTCTTT.

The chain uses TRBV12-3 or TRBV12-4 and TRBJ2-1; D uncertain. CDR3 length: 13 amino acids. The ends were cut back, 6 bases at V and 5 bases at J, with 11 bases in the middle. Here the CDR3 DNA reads TGTGCCAGCAGCAGTTTTGGGGACAATGAGCAGTTCTTC. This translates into CASSSFGDNEQFF.

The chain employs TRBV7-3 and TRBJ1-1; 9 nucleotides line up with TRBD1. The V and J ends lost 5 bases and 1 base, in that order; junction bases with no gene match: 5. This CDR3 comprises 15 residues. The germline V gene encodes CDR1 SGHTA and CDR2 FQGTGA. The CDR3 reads CASSLGTGRNTEAFF. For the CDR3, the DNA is TGTGCCAGCAGCCTCGGGACAGGGAGGAACACTGAAGCTTTCTTT.

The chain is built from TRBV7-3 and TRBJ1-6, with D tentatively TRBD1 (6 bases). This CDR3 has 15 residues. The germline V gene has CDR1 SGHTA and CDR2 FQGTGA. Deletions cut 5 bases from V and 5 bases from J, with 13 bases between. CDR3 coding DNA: TGTGCCAGCAGCCCGGGGGCAGGGGATAATTCACCCCTCCACTTT. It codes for CASSPGAGDNSPLHF.

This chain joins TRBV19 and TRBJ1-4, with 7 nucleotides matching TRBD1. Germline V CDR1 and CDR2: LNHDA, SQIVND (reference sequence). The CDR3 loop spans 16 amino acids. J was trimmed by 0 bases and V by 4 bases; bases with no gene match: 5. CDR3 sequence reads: CASSRAGTATNEKLFF. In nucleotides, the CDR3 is TGTGCCAGTAGTAGGGCCGGGACAGCAACTAATGAAAAACTGTTTTTT. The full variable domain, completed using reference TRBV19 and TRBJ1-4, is DGGITQSPKYLFRKEGQNVTLSCEQNLNHDAMYWYRQDPGQGLRLIYYSQIVNDFQKGDIAEGYSVSREKKESFPLTVTSAQKNPTAFYLCASSRAGTATNEKLFFGSGTQLSVL.

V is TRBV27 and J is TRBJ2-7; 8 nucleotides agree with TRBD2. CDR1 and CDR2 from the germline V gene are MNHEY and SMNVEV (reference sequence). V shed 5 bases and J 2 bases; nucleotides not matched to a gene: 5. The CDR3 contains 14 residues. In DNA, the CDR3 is TGTGCCAGCAGTCTAACGGGACTAGCCTACGAGCAGTACTTC. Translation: CASSLTGLAYEQYF.

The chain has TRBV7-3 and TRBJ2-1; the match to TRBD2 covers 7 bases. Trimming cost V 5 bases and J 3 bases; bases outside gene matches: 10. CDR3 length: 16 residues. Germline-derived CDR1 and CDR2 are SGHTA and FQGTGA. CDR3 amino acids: CASSLKPGLLYNEQFF. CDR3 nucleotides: TGTGCCAGCAGCCTAAAACCGGGACTACTCTACAATGAGCAGTTCTTC.

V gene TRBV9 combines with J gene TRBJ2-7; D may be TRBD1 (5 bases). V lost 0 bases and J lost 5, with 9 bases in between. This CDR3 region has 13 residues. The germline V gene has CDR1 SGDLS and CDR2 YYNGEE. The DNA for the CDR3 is TGTGCCAGCAGCGTAGGACAGAACCACGAGCAGTACTTC. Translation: CASSVGQNHEQYF. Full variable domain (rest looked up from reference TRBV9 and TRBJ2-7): DSGVTQTPKHLITATGQRVTLRCSPRSGDLSVYWYQQSLDQGLQFLIQYYNGEERAKGNILERFSAQQFPDLHSELNLSSLELGDSALYFCASSVGQNHEQYFGPGTRLTVT.

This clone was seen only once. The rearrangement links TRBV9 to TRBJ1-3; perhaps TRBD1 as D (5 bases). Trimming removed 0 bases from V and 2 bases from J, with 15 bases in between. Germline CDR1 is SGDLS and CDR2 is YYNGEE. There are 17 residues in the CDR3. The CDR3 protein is CASSVALGGPAGNTIYF. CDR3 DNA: TGTGCCAGCAGCGTAGCTCTTGGGGGACCTGCTGGAAACACCATATATTTT. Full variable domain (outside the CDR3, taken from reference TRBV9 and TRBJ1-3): DSGVTQTPKHLITATGQRVTLRCSPRSGDLSVYWYQQSLDQGLQFLIQYYNGEERAKGNILERFSAQQFPDLHSELNLSSLELGDSALYFCASSVALGGPAGNTIYFGEGSWLTVV.

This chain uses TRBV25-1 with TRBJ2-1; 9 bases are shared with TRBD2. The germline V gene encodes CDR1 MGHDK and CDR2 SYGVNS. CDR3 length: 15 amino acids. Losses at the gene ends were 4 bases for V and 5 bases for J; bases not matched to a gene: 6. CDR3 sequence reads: CASSGPSGVNNEQFF. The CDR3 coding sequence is TGTGCCAGCAGTGGACCTAGCGGGGTCAACAATGAGCAGTTCTTC.

The CDR3 is CAWSQITGGIQEKLFF. As DNA, the CDR3 is TGTGCCTGGAGCCAAATCACAGGGGGCATACAAGAAAAACTGTTTTTT. The chain employs TRBV30 and TRBJ1-4; 9 nucleotides agree with TRBD1. In germline, CDR1 is GTSNPN, CDR2 SVGIG (reference sequence). The V and J ends lost 3 bases and 8 bases, in that order; junction bases with no gene match: 13. The CDR3 covers 16 residues.

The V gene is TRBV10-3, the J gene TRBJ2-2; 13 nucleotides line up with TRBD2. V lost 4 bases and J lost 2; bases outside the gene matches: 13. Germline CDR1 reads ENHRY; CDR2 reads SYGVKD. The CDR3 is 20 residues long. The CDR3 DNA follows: TGTGCCATCAGTGGCTGGACTAGCGGGAGCCAATATCCTAACACCGGGGAGCTGTTTTTT. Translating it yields CAISGWTSGSQYPNTGELFF.

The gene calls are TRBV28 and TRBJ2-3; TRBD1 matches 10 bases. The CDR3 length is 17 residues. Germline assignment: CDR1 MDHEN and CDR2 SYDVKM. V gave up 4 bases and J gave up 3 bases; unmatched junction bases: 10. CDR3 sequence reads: CASSSTGQGMGTDTQYF. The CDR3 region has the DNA TGTGCCAGCAGTTCGACGGGACAGGGGATGGGGACAGATACGCAGTATTTT.

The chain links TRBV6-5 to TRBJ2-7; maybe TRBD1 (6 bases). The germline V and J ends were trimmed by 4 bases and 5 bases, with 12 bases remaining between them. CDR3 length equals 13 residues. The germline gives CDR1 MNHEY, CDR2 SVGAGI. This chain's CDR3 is CASSFQGTDEQYF. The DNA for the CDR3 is TGTGCCAGCAGTTTCCAGGGGACGGACGAGCAGTACTTC.

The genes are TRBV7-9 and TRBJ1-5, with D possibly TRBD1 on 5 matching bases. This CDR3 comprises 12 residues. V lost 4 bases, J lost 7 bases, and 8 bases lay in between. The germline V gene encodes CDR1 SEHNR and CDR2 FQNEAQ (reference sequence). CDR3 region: CASSSGSQPQHF. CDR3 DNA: TGTGCCAGCAGCTCAGGGTCACAGCCCCAGCATTTT.

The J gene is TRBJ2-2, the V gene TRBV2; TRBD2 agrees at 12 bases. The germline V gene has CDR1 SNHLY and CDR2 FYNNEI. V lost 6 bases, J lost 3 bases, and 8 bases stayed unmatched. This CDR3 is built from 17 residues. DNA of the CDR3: TGTGCCAGCAGGGTGGATCTAGCGGGAGGGGACACCGGGGAGCTGTTTTTT. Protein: CASRVDLAGGDTGELFF.